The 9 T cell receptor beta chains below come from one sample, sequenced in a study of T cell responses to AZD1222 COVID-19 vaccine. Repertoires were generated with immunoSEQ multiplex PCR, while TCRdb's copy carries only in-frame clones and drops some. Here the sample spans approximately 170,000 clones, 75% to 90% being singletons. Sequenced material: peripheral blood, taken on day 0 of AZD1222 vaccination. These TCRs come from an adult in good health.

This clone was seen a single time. The CDR3 DNA reads TGTGCCAGCAGCGGACAGACGACCGACACTGAAGCTTTCTTT. Protein sequence: CASSGQTTDTEAFF. The chain links TRBV5-6 to TRBJ1-1; D might be TRBD1 (6 bases). Germline assignment: CDR1 SGHDT and CDR2 YYEEEE. The CDR3 runs to 14 residues. Trimming left V 4 bases short and J 3 bases short, with 13 bases between.

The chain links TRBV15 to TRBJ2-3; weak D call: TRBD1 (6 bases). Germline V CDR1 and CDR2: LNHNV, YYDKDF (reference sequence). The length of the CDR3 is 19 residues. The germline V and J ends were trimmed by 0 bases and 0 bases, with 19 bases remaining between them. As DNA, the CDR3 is TGTGCCACCAGCAGAGATCCCACGGGACAAATATTAAGCACAGATACGCAGTATTTT. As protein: CATSRDPTGQILSTDTQYF.

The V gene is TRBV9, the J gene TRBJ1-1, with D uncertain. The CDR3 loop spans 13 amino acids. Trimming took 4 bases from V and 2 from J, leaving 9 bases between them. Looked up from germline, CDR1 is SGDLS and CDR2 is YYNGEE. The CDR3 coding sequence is TGTGCCAGCAGCCTCACACCCAACACTGAAGCTTTCTTT. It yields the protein CASSLTPNTEAFF.

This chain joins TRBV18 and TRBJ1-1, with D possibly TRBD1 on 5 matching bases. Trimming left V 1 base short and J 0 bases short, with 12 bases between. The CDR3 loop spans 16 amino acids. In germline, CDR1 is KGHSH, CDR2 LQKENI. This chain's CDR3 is CASSPRRGSLNTEAFF. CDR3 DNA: TGTGCCAGCTCACCACGGAGGGGCAGCCTGAACACTGAAGCTTTCTTT.

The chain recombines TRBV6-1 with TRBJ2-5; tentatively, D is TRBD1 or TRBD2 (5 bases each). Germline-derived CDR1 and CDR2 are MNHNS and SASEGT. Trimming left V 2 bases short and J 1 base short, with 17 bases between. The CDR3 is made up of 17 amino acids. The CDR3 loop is CASSERGVSYLQETQYF. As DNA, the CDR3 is TGTGCCAGCAGTGAAAGGGGAGTCAGTTACCTCCAAGAGACCCAGTACTTC.

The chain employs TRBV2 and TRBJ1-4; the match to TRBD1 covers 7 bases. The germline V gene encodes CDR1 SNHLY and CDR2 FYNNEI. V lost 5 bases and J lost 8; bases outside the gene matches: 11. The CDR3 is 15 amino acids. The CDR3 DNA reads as TGTGCCAGCAGTTTCCGACAGGGTACTGGGGAAAAACTGTTTTTT. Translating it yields CASSFRQGTGEKLFF.

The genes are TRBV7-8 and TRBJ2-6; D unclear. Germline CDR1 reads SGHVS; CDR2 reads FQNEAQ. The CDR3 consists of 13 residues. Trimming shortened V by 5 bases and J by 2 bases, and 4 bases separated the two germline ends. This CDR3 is CASSRPGANVLTF. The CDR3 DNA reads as TGTGCCAGCAGCCGTCCTGGGGCCAACGTCCTGACTTTC.

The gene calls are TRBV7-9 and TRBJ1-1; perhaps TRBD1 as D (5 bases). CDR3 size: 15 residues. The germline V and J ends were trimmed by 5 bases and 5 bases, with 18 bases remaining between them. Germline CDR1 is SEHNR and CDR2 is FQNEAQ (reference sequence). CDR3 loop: CASSPRRGAETEAFF. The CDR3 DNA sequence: TGTGCCAGCAGCCCTAGACGGGGCGCCGAAACTGAAGCTTTCTTT.

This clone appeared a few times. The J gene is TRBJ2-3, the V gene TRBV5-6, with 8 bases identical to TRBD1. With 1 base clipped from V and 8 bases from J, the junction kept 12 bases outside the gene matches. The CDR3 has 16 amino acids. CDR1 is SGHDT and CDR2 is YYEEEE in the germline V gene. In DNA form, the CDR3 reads TGTGCCAGCAGCTTGATGGACAGGGCCCCCTCCAGTACGCAGTATTTT. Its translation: CASSLMDRAPSSTQYF.